The 19 T cell receptor beta chains below all came from one sample that was sequenced in a study of radiation and T cells in renal cell carcinoma. Sequenced by immunoSEQ multiplex PCR; TCRdb stores in-frame clones only, minus some. The table shows approximately 100,000 clones, with 86% occurring only once. Time point in this sample: baseline pretreatment blood. Treatment: 15 Gy SBRT to primary tumor, nephrectomy 4 weeks later. The sequences come from blood, collected from a patient whose treatment included radiotherapy and nephrectomy. These receptors all stem from a man between 45 and 60 years old with renal cell carcinoma.

The chain employs TRBV7-8 and TRBJ2-2; TRBD1 or TRBD2 may be the D gene (5 bases each). This CDR3 spans 19 amino acids. Germline CDR1 is SGHVS and CDR2 is FQNEAQ. V lost 4 bases and J 5 bases, leaving 26 bases between the germline ends. CDR3 sequence: CASSSRRWDPGPWTGELFF. CDR3 nucleotide sequence: TGTGCCAGCAGCTCAAGGCGGTGGGACCCCGGCCCATGGACCGGGGAGCTGTTTTTT.

The CDR3 sequence: CASSSGITGPATTDTQYF. CDR3 DNA sequence: TGTGCCAGCAGCTCTGGGATTACAGGGCCCGCTACCACAGATACGCAGTATTTT. The V gene is TRBV25-1, the J gene TRBJ2-3; weak D call: TRBD1 (6 bases). V gave up 6 bases and J gave up 2 bases, with 24 bases separating them. The CDR3 has 18 amino acids. Germline V gene lookup returns CDR1 MGHDK and CDR2 SYGVNS.

The V call is TRBV5-1, the J call TRBJ1-2; 8 bases are a match to TRBD1. CDR1 and CDR2 from the germline V gene are SGHRS and YFSETQ. V was clipped by 4 bases and J by 1 base; unmatched bases: 6. The CDR3 is 15 amino acids. This CDR3 is CASSLGTGSNYGYTF. The DNA for the CDR3 is TGCGCCAGCAGCCTCGGGACAGGAAGTAACTATGGCTACACCTTC. The full variable domain, with the rest looked up from reference TRBV5-1 and TRBJ1-2, is KAGVTQTPRYLIKTRGQQVTLSCSPISGHRSVSWYQQTPGQGLQFLFEYFSETQRNKGNFPGRFSGRQFSNSRSEMNVSTLELGDSALYLCASSLGTGSNYGYTFGSGTRLTVV.

V is TRBV6-1 and J is TRBJ2-5; tentative D call: TRBD1 (5 bases). The CDR3 consists of 14 residues. The V and J ends lost 2 bases and 3 bases respectively, with 10 bases between them. CDR1 and CDR2 (germline): MNHNS, SASEGT. This CDR3 is CASSEIGVEETQYF. CDR3 DNA sequence: TGTGCCAGCAGTGAAATAGGGGTGGAAGAGACCCAGTACTTC.

The chain uses TRBV5-1 and TRBJ2-1, with 9 bases aligning to TRBD1. Losses at the gene ends were 5 bases for V and 8 bases for J; bases not matched to a gene: 11. The CDR3 contains 15 residues. From germline, CDR1 is SGHRS and CDR2 YFSETQ. CDR3 DNA: TGCGCCAGCAGAAAAGGGACAGGGAGAGGAGATGAGCAGTTCTTC. Translation gives CASRKGTGRGDEQFF.

This chain uses TRBV7-9 with TRBJ2-1; 7 bases are shared with TRBD1. The CDR3 has 18 amino acids. Germline loops: CDR1 SEHNR, CDR2 FQNEAQ (reference sequence). V shed 2 bases and J 0 bases; nucleotides not matched to a gene: 10. As DNA, the CDR3 is TGTGCCAGCAGCTTACATAAAGGACAGGCCTACTCCTACAATGAGCAGTTCTTC. Its translation: CASSLHKGQAYSYNEQFF.

The V gene is TRBV19, the J gene TRBJ1-4; D unresolved. Germline-derived CDR1 and CDR2 are LNHDA and SQIVND (reference sequence). Trimming removed 5 bases at V and 5 bases at J, with 6 bases between. The CDR3 spans 12 residues. The CDR3 DNA reads as TGTGCCAGTAGTTCGGAGAATGAAAAACTGTTTTTT. Translating it yields CASSSENEKLFF. Looking up the rest from reference TRBV19 and TRBJ1-4 gives the full variable domain: DGGITQSPKYLFRKEGQNVTLSCEQNLNHDAMYWYRQDPGQGLRLIYYSQIVNDFQKGDIAEGYSVSREKKESFPLTVTSAQKNPTAFYLCASSSENEKLFFGSGTQLSVL.

The rearrangement uses TRBV2 and TRBJ2-2; a weak D match, TRBD1 (5 bases). CDR1 and CDR2 from the germline V gene are SNHLY and FYNNEI. V lost 8 bases, J lost 6 bases, and 13 bases lay in between. The CDR3 is 13 amino acids. CDR3: CASSLWGPGELFF. The CDR3 coding sequence is TGTGCCAGCTCCCTTTGGGGCCCCGGGGAGCTGTTTTTT.

The CDR3 is CASSDLTTGGHGYTF. CDR3 sequence (DNA): TGTGCCAGCAGCGACCTAACAACAGGGGGGCATGGCTACACCTTC. This chain uses TRBV9 with TRBJ1-2; 8 bases line up with TRBD1. This CDR3 is 15 amino acids long. Germline V lookup: CDR1 SGDLS, CDR2 YYNGEE. V was pared by 3 bases and J by 6 bases, with 10 bases of the junction left unmatched.

The chain employs TRBV6-1 and TRBJ2-2, with D possibly TRBD2 on 6 matching bases. This CDR3 is 15 amino acids long. V was trimmed by 7 bases and J by 4 bases, leaving 16 bases between them. Germline V CDR1 and CDR2: MNHNS, SASEGT. CDR3 sequence (DNA): TGTGCCAGCAAACCTCAGGGCGGGACCACCGGGGAGCTGTTTTTT. Translating gives CASKPQGGTTGELFF.

DNA of the CDR3: TGCGCCAGCAGCCAACTAGCGGGAGGGGGAGATGAGCAGTTCTTC. It translates to CASSQLAGGGDEQFF. The rearrangement joins TRBV4-1 to TRBJ2-1; 12 bases map to TRBD2. This CDR3 region has 15 residues. From germline, CDR1 is MGHRA and CDR2 YSYEKL. Losses at the gene ends were 2 bases for V and 8 bases for J; bases not matched to a gene: 4.

This chain connects TRBV13 to TRBJ2-1; 13 bases align to TRBD2. Germline CDR1 reads PRHDT; CDR2 reads FYEKMQ (reference sequence). With V trimmed by 5 bases and J by 5 bases, 3 bases remained unmatched. The CDR3 has 15 residues. The CDR3 region has the DNA TGTGCCAGCAGCGCCGGGACTAGCGGGAACAATGAGCAGTTCTTC. Its translation is CASSAGTSGNNEQFF.

The chain joins TRBV19 to TRBJ1-1; D is unclear. The V end lost 8 bases, the J end lost 4 bases, and 8 bases lay between the germline ends. This CDR3 region has 11 residues. The V gene's germline CDR1 is LNHDA and CDR2 SQIVND (reference sequence). CDR3 protein: CASFWSTEAFF. DNA for the CDR3: TGTGCCAGTTTTTGGAGCACTGAAGCTTTCTTT. Full variable domain (missing parts from reference TRBV19 and TRBJ1-1): DGGITQSPKYLFRKEGQNVTLSCEQNLNHDAMYWYRQDPGQGLRLIYYSQIVNDFQKGDIAEGYSVSREKKESFPLTVTSAQKNPTAFYLCASFWSTEAFFGQGTRLTVV.

The chain links TRBV19 to TRBJ2-1; D is unresolved. This CDR3 spans 12 amino acids. V lost 3 bases, J lost 4 bases, and 4 bases lay in between. CDR1 is LNHDA and CDR2 is SQIVND in the germline V gene (reference sequence). CDR3 sequence: CASSILYNEQFF. Written as DNA, the CDR3 is TGTGCCAGTAGTATCTTATACAATGAGCAGTTCTTC. Full variable domain (outside the CDR3, taken from reference TRBV19 and TRBJ2-1): DGGITQSPKYLFRKEGQNVTLSCEQNLNHDAMYWYRQDPGQGLRLIYYSQIVNDFQKGDIAEGYSVSREKKESFPLTVTSAQKNPTAFYLCASSILYNEQFFGPGTRLTVL.

V is TRBV5-4 and J is TRBJ1-6, with a possible D match to TRBD1 (5 bases). V was cut by 4 bases and J by 5 bases, with 10 bases left in between. There are 14 residues in the CDR3. Per the germline V gene, CDR1 is SGHNT and CDR2 is YYREEE (reference sequence). As DNA, the CDR3 is TGTGCCAGCAGCCAGGAGGACAATAATTCACCCCTCCACTTT. It yields the protein CASSQEDNNSPLHF.

This chain uses TRBV9 with TRBJ1-1; D perhaps matches TRBD1 (6 bases). This CDR3 region has 15 residues. The germline V gene has CDR1 SGDLS and CDR2 YYNGEE. Trimming cost V 0 bases and J 5 bases, with 14 bases left between them. CDR3 sequence: CASSVVPRGGTEAFF. As DNA, the CDR3 is TGTGCCAGCAGCGTAGTACCCAGGGGAGGGACTGAAGCTTTCTTT.

The J gene is TRBJ1-5, the V gene TRBV28; 8 bases line up with TRBD1. Trimming cost V 6 bases and J 5 bases; bases outside gene matches: 12. The CDR3 spans 16 residues. The germline V gene encodes CDR1 MDHEN and CDR2 SYDVKM. The CDR3 bases are TGTGCCAGCAGCTTAGCCATAGGCAGGGGGCATCAGCCCCAGCATTTT. Translation gives CASSLAIGRGHQPQHF.

Here the CDR3 DNA reads TGTGCCAGCAGCGTACGCGGGACAGGCCAAGAGACCCAGTACTTC. Protein: CASSVRGTGQETQYF. V gene TRBV9 combines with J gene TRBJ2-5; 8 nucleotides line up with TRBD1. CDR1 SGDLS and CDR2 YYNGEE come from the germline V gene. V shed 1 base, J shed 1 base, and the junction held 3 bases outside the gene matches. The CDR3 loop spans 15 amino acids. The full variable domain, with the rest looked up from reference TRBV9 and TRBJ2-5, is DSGVTQTPKHLITATGQRVTLRCSPRSGDLSVYWYQQSLDQGLQFLIQYYNGEERAKGNILERFSAQQFPDLHSELNLSSLELGDSALYFCASSVRGTGQETQYFGPGTRLLVL.

The chain carries TRBV5-4 and TRBJ2-7, with TRBD1 matching over 7 bases. The CDR3 covers 15 residues. The germline V gene has CDR1 SGHNT and CDR2 YYREEE (reference sequence). Losses at the gene ends were 4 bases for V and 2 bases for J; bases not matched to a gene: 9. The CDR3 here is CASSPKSGQTYEQYF. As DNA, the CDR3 is TGTGCCAGCAGCCCAAAGTCGGGACAGACCTACGAGCAGTACTTC.